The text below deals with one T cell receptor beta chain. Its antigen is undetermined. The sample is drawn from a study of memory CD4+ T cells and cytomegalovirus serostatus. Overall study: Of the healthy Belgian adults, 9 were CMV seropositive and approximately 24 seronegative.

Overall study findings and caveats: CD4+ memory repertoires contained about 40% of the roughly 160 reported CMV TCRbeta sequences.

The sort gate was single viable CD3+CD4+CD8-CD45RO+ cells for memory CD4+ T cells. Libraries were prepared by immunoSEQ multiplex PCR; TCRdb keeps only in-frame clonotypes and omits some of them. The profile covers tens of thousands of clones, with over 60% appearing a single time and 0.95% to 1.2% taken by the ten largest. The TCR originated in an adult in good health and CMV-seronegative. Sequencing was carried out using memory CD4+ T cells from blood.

As DNA, the CDR3 is TGTGCTAGTCGCGAAACAGGGTACACTGAAGCTTTCTTT. It translates to CASRETGYTEAFF. This sequence joins TRBV12-5 and TRBJ1-1; tentative D call: TRBD1 (6 bases). This CDR3 has 13 residues. V was shortened by 8 bases and J by 3 bases, with 13 bases between the two germline ends. The germline V gene encodes CDR1 LGHNT and CDR2 FRNRAP. Based on the CDR3 plus reference TRBV12-5 and TRBJ1-1, the full variable domain is DARVTQTPRHKVTEMGQEVTMRCQPILGHNTVFWYRQTMMQGLELLAYFRNRAPLDDSGMPKDRFSAEMPDATLATLKIQPSEPRDSAVYFCASRETGYTEAFFGQGTRLTVV.